The 5 T cell receptor beta chains reported below all come from one sample, sequenced in a study of blood T cell repertoires in COVID-19. Produced via immunoSEQ multiplex PCR; TCRdb's table is partial and in-frame only. The data hold around 130,000 clones, with 80% to 85% observed a single time. Sequencing used peripheral blood. Every receptor here comes from a woman younger than 45 who had recovered from COVID-19.

The gene calls are TRBV2 and TRBJ1-2; the match to TRBD1 covers 9 bases. Per the germline V gene, CDR1 is SNHLY and CDR2 is FYNNEI. V lost 4 bases, J lost 6 bases, and 6 bases stayed unmatched. The CDR3 has 14 residues. CDR3 loop: CASSGQGVGNGYTF. As DNA, the CDR3 is TGTGCCAGCAGTGGACAGGGGGTCGGGAATGGCTACACCTTC.

This chain connects TRBV27 to TRBJ2-3; D is perhaps TRBD2 (5 bases). Germline lookup yields CDR1 MNHEY and CDR2 SMNVEV (reference sequence). The CDR3 runs 18 residues. V dropped 6 bases and J dropped 0 bases, with 22 bases sitting between them. CDR3 protein: CASSPRTPGSLSTDTQYF. The CDR3 DNA is TGTGCCAGCAGCCCGAGAACTCCGGGGTCCTTAAGCACAGATACGCAGTATTTT.

CDR3 protein: CASRSGTGGSPQFF. The CDR3 nucleotides read TGTGCCAGCAGGTCCGGGACAGGGGGCTCCCCCCAGTTCTTC. The chain is built from TRBV6-5 and TRBJ2-1; the match to TRBD1 covers 12 bases. V lost 6 bases to trimming and J lost 13 bases; unmatched junction nucleotides: 10. Looked up from germline, CDR1 is MNHEY and CDR2 is SVGAGI. The CDR3 runs to 14 residues.

The chain couples TRBV27 to TRBJ2-4; TRBD2 is a possible D gene (5 bases). The V gene lost 2 bases and the J gene lost 9 bases, with 11 bases spanning the gap. In germline, CDR1 is MNHEY, CDR2 SMNVEV (reference sequence). This CDR3 region has 13 residues. This chain's CDR3 is CASSLRGEGIQYF. The CDR3 DNA reads as TGTGCCAGCAGTTTACGGGGTGAGGGCATTCAGTACTTC.

The rearrangement joins TRBV7-3 to TRBJ2-1, with D perhaps matching TRBD1 (6 bases). Trimming removed 4 bases from V and 1 base from J, with 11 bases in between. There are 15 residues in the CDR3. The germline gives CDR1 SGHTA, CDR2 FQGTGA. The CDR3, as DNA: TGTGCCAGCAGCTCGGACAGCGGATCCTACAATGAGCAGTTCTTC. Protein: CASSSDSGSYNEQFF.